The next 13 T cell receptor beta chains were all read from a single sample in a study of T cells in Graves' hyperthyroidism and ophthalmopathy. Amplified TCR beta CDR3 regions derived from RNA transcripts. The HTBI primer set was used in a first-round RT-PCR of the TCR CDR3. TCRdb passed the multiplex PCR reads through MiXCR, listing each CDR3 protein once. In the table there are more than 450,000 distinct CDR3 sequences, approximately 20% of which are singletons. Sequences were obtained from blood. The receptor source for this set is a man in his forties with Graves' ophthalmopathy.

The J gene is TRBJ2-3, the V gene TRBV10-3; perhaps D is TRBD1 or TRBD2 (6 bases each). Germline lookup yields CDR1 ENHRY and CDR2 SYGVKD. Trimming removed 5 bases at V and 6 bases at J, with 18 bases between. The length of the CDR3 is 15 residues. The CDR3 protein is CAISSLDGGWDTQYF. The CDR3 DNA is TGTGCCATCAGTTCCCTTGACGGGGGCTGGGATACGCAGTATTTT.

There are many counts of this clonotype. The chain couples TRBV28 to TRBJ2-3, with D possibly matching TRBD2 (5 bases). The CDR3 has 14 residues. CDR1 and CDR2 (germline): MDHEN, SYDVKM. Trimming left V 5 bases short and J 5 bases short, with 14 bases between. The CDR3 DNA sequence: TGTGCCAGCAGTCCCGGGCCCGGGATAGATACGCAGTATTTT. Its translation: CASSPGPGIDTQYF.

This clonotype was found a few times. The genes are TRBV6-1 and TRBJ2-7; D is possibly TRBD1 or TRBD2 (5 bases each). Trimming cost V 7 bases and J 5 bases, with 15 bases left between them. This CDR3 is 13 amino acids long. CDR1 and CDR2 from the germline V gene are MNHNS and SASEGT. The CDR3 region is CASTYVGDHEQYF. The CDR3 DNA sequence: TGTGCCAGCACCTACGTGGGGGACCACGAGCAGTACTTC.

This clonotype occurred a few times. The chain links TRBV5-1 to TRBJ2-3; unclear D gene. The J call may not be correct, given that the DNA end is closer to TRBJ2-5. Germline assignment: CDR1 SGHRS and CDR2 YFSETQ. This CDR3 comprises 14 residues. The CDR3 reads CASSLAAGMETQYF. The CDR3, as DNA: TGCGCCAGCAGCTTGGCCGCTGGTATGGAGACCCAGTACTTC.

The sample holds many counts of this clonotype. The chain recombines TRBV28 with TRBJ1-3, with D tentatively TRBD1 (5 bases). Trimming stripped 7 bases from V and 5 bases from J, with 12 bases between. The germline V gene encodes CDR1 MDHEN and CDR2 SYDVKM. The CDR3 length is 13 residues. For the CDR3, the DNA is TGTGCCAGCAACTATAAGGGGAGAAACACCATATATTTT. This translates into CASNYKGRNTIYF.

This clonotype was observed at least ten times. V and J are TRBV28 and TRBJ2-5; 8 bases are a match to TRBD2. Trimming removed 5 bases from V and 3 bases from J; junction bases left unmatched: 11. This CDR3 has 16 amino acids. Germline assignment: CDR1 MDHEN and CDR2 SYDVKM. CDR3 region: CASSVTPGLGEETQYF. As DNA, the CDR3 is TGTGCCAGCAGTGTAACGCCGGGACTAGGAGAAGAGACCCAGTACTTC.

This clonotype was seen more than once but under ten times. V usage is TRBV27 and J usage is TRBJ2-3; 8 positions match TRBD2. J gave up 2 bases and V 5 bases, and 9 bases lay outside the gene matches. Germline CDR1 reads MNHEY; CDR2 reads SMNVEV (reference sequence). This CDR3 region has 16 residues. The CDR3 protein is CASSPLAGANTDTQYF. The CDR3 coding sequence is TGTGCCAGCAGTCCCCTAGCGGGTGCTAACACAGATACGCAGTATTTT.

In this sample, this clonotype turned up a few times. This chain joins TRBV7-9 and TRBJ2-2; perhaps D is TRBD1 or TRBD2 (5 bases each). CDR1 is SEHNR, CDR2 FQNEAQ, per germline (reference sequence). There are 15 residues in the CDR3. Trimming removed 3 bases from V and 2 bases from J, with 10 bases in between. The CDR3 coding sequence is TGTGCCAGCAGCTTCAGGGACGATAACACCGGGGAGCTGTTTTTT. Its protein product is CASSFRDDNTGELFF.

This clonotype was picked up a small number of times. The chain uses TRBV12-3 or TRBV12-4 and TRBJ2-1; a possible D gene is TRBD1 (5 bases). This CDR3 spans 19 amino acids. V was trimmed by 6 bases and J by 1 base, leaving 25 bases between them. The CDR3 region is CASSPRVGPGFKSYNEQFF. The DNA for the CDR3 is TGTGCCAGCAGCCCCAGGGTGGGCCCGGGTTTCAAATCCTACAATGAGCAGTTCTTC.

This clonotype has at least ten counts. The chain has TRBV18 and TRBJ1-6; D is ambiguous. The ends were cut back, 2 bases at V and 0 bases at J, with 8 bases in the middle. The CDR3 is made up of 16 amino acids. The germline CDR1 and CDR2 sequences are KGHSH and LQKENI. The CDR3 sequence: CASSPERSSYNSPLHF. DNA for the CDR3: TGTGCCAGCTCACCAGAGCGTAGCTCCTATAATTCACCCCTCCACTTT.

In its sample, this clonotype was seen many times. The V call is TRBV12-3 or TRBV12-4, the J call TRBJ2-2, with D perhaps assigned TRBD1 or TRBD2 (5 bases each). The CDR3 sequence is 15 residues long. Trimming pared 5 bases from V and 0 bases from J, leaving 10 bases between. This CDR3 is CASSTGTANTGELFF. The CDR3 nucleotides are TGTGCCAGCAGTACCGGGACGGCGAACACCGGGGAGCTGTTTTTT.

A few counts support this clonotype. This rearrangement joins TRBV19 to TRBJ1-2; D may be TRBD1 (6 bases). Germline V gene data show CDR1 as LNHDA and CDR2 as SQIVND (reference sequence). The CDR3 loop spans 14 amino acids. Trimming took off 5 bases at V and 4 bases at J, with 14 bases between the two ends. In DNA form, the CDR3 reads TGTGCCAGTAGTTTCCGGGACAAGGTCTATGGCTACACCTTC. It translates to CASSFRDKVYGYTF.

This clonotype was detected only a few times. The J gene is TRBJ2-7, the V gene TRBV10-3; 7 bases agree with TRBD2. J lost 4 bases, V lost 9 bases, and 9 bases had no gene match. This CDR3 is built from 13 residues. Looked up from germline, CDR1 is ENHRY and CDR2 is SYGVKD. CDR3 nucleotide sequence: TGTGCCATTGGTGGACTAGTATCTTACGAGCAGTACTTC. It translates to CAIGGLVSYEQYF.